Listed below are T cell receptor beta chains from one sample, sequenced in a study of OX40 agonist ivuxolimab in advanced cancers. The data were produced by immunoSEQ multiplex PCR, yet TCRdb's version contains in-frame clones alone and is incomplete. The table records around 100,000 clones, roughly 89% of them present only once. The specimen was CD4+ or CD8+ T cells sorted from blood, collected in a trial of the OX40 agonist ivuxolimab. The receptor source for this set is an adult with an advanced solid tumor such as melanoma, head and neck, liver or kidney cancer. Each CDR3 is given with its conserved first and last residue. A D gene is named only where the DNA matches it firmly. Rows give clone size only sometimes, using once, few, many, or a class for an expanded clone.

>few|TRBJ2-5|NA|TRBV14
CASSRAYQETQYF
TGTGCCAGCAGCCGCGCTTACCAAGAGACCCAGTACTTC
>NA|TRBJ1-5|NA|TRBV30
CAWSGQGFRPQHF
TGTGCCTGGAGTGGGCAGGGGTTTCGGCCCCAGCATTTT
>NA|TRBJ2-3|NA|TRBV29-1
CSAGSTDTQYF
TGCAGCGCCGGGAGCACAGATACGCAGTATTTT
>once|TRBJ2-2|NA|TRBV4-2
CASSSRVIRAGELFF
TGTGCCAGCAGCTCCCGAGTGATAAGGGCCGGGGAGCTGTTTTTT
>NA|TRBJ2-3|NA|TRBV9
CASSPRPGVTDTQYF
TGTGCCAGCAGCCCTCGACCAGGGGTGACAGATACGCAGTATTTT
>NA|TRBJ1-2|NA|TRBV7-8
CASSLKGMGYTF
TGTGCCAGCAGCTTGAAGGGTATGGGCTACACCTTC
>NA|TRBJ2-5|TRBD1|TRBV6-1
CASSENRGKETQYF
TGTGCCAGCAGTGAAAACAGGGGAAAAGAGACCCAGTACTTC
>NA|TRBJ1-3|NA|TRBV25-1
CASSESRTGSGNTIYF
TGTGCCAGCAGTGAATCCCGGACGGGCTCTGGAAACACCATATATTTT
>once|TRBJ2-3|NA|TRBV27
CASGAGDTQYF
TGTGCCAGCGGCGCGGGAGATACGCAGTATTTT
>NA|TRBJ2-7|TRBD1|TRBV11-2
CASSHNTGDDEQYF
TGTGCCAGCAGCCACAATACAGGGGACGACGAGCAGTACTTC
>NA|TRBJ1-1|NA|TRBV29-1
CSVRNKITNTEAFF
TGCAGCGTTCGGAATAAGATTACGAACACTGAAGCTTTCTTT
>NA|TRBJ2-5|NA|TRBV6-1
CATRNQEAETQYF
TGTGCCACCCGGAACCAGGAGGCAGAGACCCAGTACTTC
>NA|TRBJ1-1|NA|TRBV7-2
CASSLVYRRAFF
TGTGCCAGCAGCTTAGTATATAGGAGGGCTTTCTTT
>NA|TRBJ1-5|TRBD1|TRBV5-8
CASSLTLPWTGGYQPQHF
TGTGCCAGCAGCTTGACCCTACCTTGGACAGGGGGCTATCAGCCCCAGCATTTT
>NA|TRBJ1-1|NA|TRBV19
CASSRHENTEAFF
TGTGCCAGTAGCAGACACGAGAACACTGAAGCTTTCTTT
>NA|TRBJ1-2|TRBD1|TRBV18
CASSPTPGQQEGYTF
TGTGCCAGCTCACCTACGCCGGGACAGCAAGAAGGCTACACCTTC
>NA|TRBJ1-3|TRBD1|TRBV7-2
CASSRGTAGNTIYF
TGTGCCAGCAGCCGTGGGACAGCTGGAAACACCATATATTTT
>once|TRBJ1-3|NA|TRBV18
CASSPTSSSGNTIYF
TGTGCCAGCTCCCCAACCTCTTCCTCTGGAAACACCATATATTTT
>NA|TRBJ2-3|NA|TRBV2
CASLGGDTDTQYF
TGTGCCAGCCTGGGCGGGGACACAGATACGCAGTATTTT
>NA|TRBJ2-7|NA|TRBV11-3
CASSLEWGYEQYF
TGTGCCAGCAGCTTAGAATGGGGGTACGAGCAGTACTTC
>NA|TRBJ2-5|NA|TRBV19
CASSPRLEETQYF
TGTGCCAGTAGCCCTAGACTGGAAGAGACCCAGTACTTC
>NA|TRBJ2-3|TRBD2|TRBV30
CAWTGLAGVSTDTQYF
TGTGCCTGGACCGGACTAGCGGGAGTAAGCACAGATACGCAGTATTTT
>once|TRBJ1-6|NA|TRBV5-1
CASSPNFDSPLHF
TGCGCCAGCAGCCCTAACTTTGATTCACCCCTCCACTTT
>NA|TRBJ2-7|NA|TRBV5-1
CASSPSGQPYEQYF
TGCGCCAGCAGCCCGAGCGGTCAACCCTACGAGCAGTACTTC
>few|TRBJ2-7|NA|TRBV6-4
CASSDSRIGEQYF
TGTGCCAGCAGTGACTCGAGGATCGGCGAGCAGTACTTC
>NA|TRBJ2-5|TRBD2|TRBV19
CASSLIAGLAQETQYF
TGTGCCAGTAGTCTGATAGCGGGACTCGCCCAAGAGACCCAGTACTTC
>NA|TRBJ2-3|NA|TRBV9
CASSVVPIDTDTQYF
TGTGCCAGCAGCGTAGTACCAATAGACACAGATACGCAGTATTTT
>NA|TRBJ2-3|TRBD2|TRBV30
CAWRRLAGSTDTQYF
TGTGCCTGGAGACGACTAGCGGGGTCCACAGATACGCAGTATTTT
>NA|TRBJ1-2|NA|TRBV2
CASGQEVYGYTF
TGTGCCAGCGGGCAGGAAGTCTATGGCTACACCTTC
>few|TRBJ2-7|NA|TRBV28
CASITGRVGEQYF
TGTGCCAGCATCACCGGCAGGGTCGGCGAGCAGTACTTC
>NA|TRBJ2-1|TRBD2|TRBV7-9
CASSFGTSGSGEQFF
TGTGCCAGCAGCTTCGGGACTAGCGGGAGTGGTGAGCAGTTCTTC
>NA|TRBJ2-3|NA|TRBV30
CAWSPRGFTDTQYF
TGTGCCTGGAGTCCCCGTGGCTTCACAGATACGCAGTATTTT
>NA|TRBJ2-4|NA|TRBV19
CASSRDNQNIQYF
TGTGCCAGTAGTAGGGACAACCAAAACATTCAGTACTTC
>NA|TRBJ2-7|TRBD1|TRBV5-1
CASRETGSSYEQYF
TGCGCCAGCAGGGAGACAGGGAGCTCCTACGAGCAGTACTTC
>NA|TRBJ2-7|TRBD2|TRBV7-2
CASSLTSRDYEQYF
TGTGCCAGCAGCTTGACTAGCAGAGATTACGAGCAGTACTTC
>NA|TRBJ2-2|TRBD1|TRBV5-6
CASSPDRVRANTGELFF
TGTGCCAGCAGCCCGGACAGGGTTCGCGCGAACACCGGGGAGCTGTTTTTT
>NA|TRBJ2-3|TRBD2|TRBV7-3
CASSSRLAGEEPSTDTQYF
TGTGCCAGCAGCTCGAGACTAGCGGGAGAGGAACCTAGCACAGATACGCAGTATTTT
>NA|TRBJ1-5|NA|TRBV5-5
CASSLLQGTNQPQHF
TGTGCCAGCAGTTTACTCCAGGGTACGAATCAGCCCCAGCATTTT
>NA|TRBJ2-2|NA|TRBV4-3
CASSTRHRSNTGELFF
TGCGCCAGCAGCACCCGACACAGATCGAACACCGGGGAGCTGTTTTTT
>NA|TRBJ2-7|NA|TRBV4-1
CASSRAGGGGSEQYF
TGCGCCAGCAGCCGGGCAGGTGGAGGAGGTTCCGAGCAGTACTTC
>NA|TRBJ1-3|TRBD1|TRBV4-2
CASSQDRFGQGFSGNTIYF
TGTGCCAGCAGCCAAGATCGATTCGGACAGGGGTTTTCTGGAAACACCATATATTTT
>NA|TRBJ2-3|TRBD1|TRBV9
CASSVVEGTGSTDTQYF
TGTGCCAGCAGCGTAGTAGAGGGGACAGGGAGCACAGATACGCAGTATTTT
>NA|TRBJ2-7|NA|TRBV4-1
CASSQGHGATYEQYF
TGCGCCAGCAGCCAAGGTCATGGGGCGACCTACGAGCAGTACTTC
>NA|TRBJ1-3|NA|TRBV30
CASSIRLADTIYF
TGTGCCTCATCCATTAGGTTGGCGGACACCATATATTTT
>NA|TRBJ2-5|NA|TRBV2
CASGRDTVQETQYF
TGTGCCAGCGGGCGGGACACCGTCCAAGAGACCCAGTACTTC
>NA|TRBJ1-5|TRBD1|TRBV28
CASSSGGWQPQHF
TGTGCCAGCAGCTCAGGGGGCTGGCAGCCCCAGCATTTT
>NA|TRBJ2-7|NA|TRBV11-3
CASSLSTGREQYF
TGTGCCAGCAGCTTATCGACGGGTAGGGAGCAGTACTTC
>NA|TRBJ2-3|NA|TRBV18
CASSPLTASTDTQYF
TGTGCCAGCTCACCACTGACAGCTAGCACAGATACGCAGTATTTT
>NA|TRBJ1-2|NA|TRBV19
CASSIRQPNYGYTF
TGTGCCAGTAGTATACGACAGCCAAACTATGGCTACACCTTC
>NA|TRBJ2-3|NA|TRBV7-2
CASSLVAVRADTQYF
TGTGCCAGCAGCTTAGTAGCTGTACGGGCAGATACGCAGTATTTT
>NA|TRBJ1-5|NA|TRBV2
CASSGVQGSQPQHF
TGTGCCAGCAGTGGTGTCCAGGGGAGTCAGCCCCAGCATTTT
>NA|TRBJ2-3|NA|TRBV15
CATSRDAQGRLTDTQYF
TGTGCCACCAGCAGAGATGCACAAGGAAGACTCACAGATACGCAGTATTTT
>NA|TRBJ1-2|NA|TRBV7-8
CASSPNSYGYTF
TGTGCCAGCAGCCCTAACAGTTATGGCTACACCTTC
>NA|TRBJ2-7|TRBD1|TRBV19
CASSFTGTGENYEQYF
TGTGCCAGTAGTTTTACCGGGACAGGGGAAAACTACGAGCAGTACTTC
>NA|TRBJ1-5|NA|TRBV6-4
CASGGGRCYQNNQPQHF
TGTGCCAGCGGGGGGGGGAGGTGTTATCAAAACAATCAGCCCCAGCATTTT
>NA|TRBJ1-2|TRBD1|TRBV6-5
CASSMGQFGGYTF
TGTGCCAGCAGTATGGGACAGTTTGGTGGCTACACCTTC
>NA|TRBJ2-3|TRBD2|TRBV6-6
CASSYSQLASTDTQYF
TGTGCCAGCAGTTACTCGCAACTAGCGAGCACAGATACGCAGTATTTT
>NA|TRBJ2-7|TRBD1|TRBV5-1
CASSLVTGTGADEQYF
TGCGCCAGCAGCTTGGTTACCGGGACAGGGGCGGACGAGCAGTACTTC
>NA|TRBJ2-5|NA|TRBV5-1
CASSLASEQGRGTQYF
TGCGCCAGCAGCTTGGCTTCGGAACAGGGACGGGGGACCCAGTACTTC